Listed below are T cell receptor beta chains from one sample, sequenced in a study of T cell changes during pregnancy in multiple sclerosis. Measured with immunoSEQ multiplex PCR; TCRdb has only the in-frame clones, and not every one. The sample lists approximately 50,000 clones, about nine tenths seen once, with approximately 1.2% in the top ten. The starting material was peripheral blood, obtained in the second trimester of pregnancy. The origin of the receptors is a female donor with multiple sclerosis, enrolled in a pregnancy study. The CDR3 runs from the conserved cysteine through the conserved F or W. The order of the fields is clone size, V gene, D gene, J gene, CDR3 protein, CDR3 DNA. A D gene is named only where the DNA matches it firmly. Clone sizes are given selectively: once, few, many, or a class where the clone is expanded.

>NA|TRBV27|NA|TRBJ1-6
CASSSRGDISPLHF
TGTGCCAGCAGTTCCCGTGGGGACATTTCACCCCTCCACTTT
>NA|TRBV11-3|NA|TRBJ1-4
CASSLVSGAAVEKLFF
TGTGCCAGCAGCTTAGTCTCCGGAGCCGCGGTTGAAAAACTGTTTTTT
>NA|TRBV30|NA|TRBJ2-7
CAWSVGGAHYEQYF
TGTGCCTGGAGTGTTGGGGGGGCACACTACGAGCAGTACTTC
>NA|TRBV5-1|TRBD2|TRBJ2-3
CASSFAGGNTDTQYF
TGCGCCAGCAGCTTCGCGGGGGGAAACACAGATACGCAGTATTTT
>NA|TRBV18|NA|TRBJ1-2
CASSQQGNYGYTF
TGTGCCAGCTCTCAGCAGGGGAACTATGGCTACACCTTC
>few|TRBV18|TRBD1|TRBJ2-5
CASSPRRFRDREETQYF
TGTGCCAGCTCACCTCGCCGTTTCCGGGACAGAGAAGAGACCCAGTACTTC
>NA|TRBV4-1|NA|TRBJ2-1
CASSQDDSSYNEQFF
TGCGCCAGCAGCCAAGATGATAGCTCCTACAATGAGCAGTTCTTC
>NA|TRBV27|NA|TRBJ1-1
CASSLQQGGTEAFF
TGTGCCAGCAGTTTACAGCAGGGTGGCACTGAAGCTTTCTTT
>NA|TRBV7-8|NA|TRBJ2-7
CASSPRDFSYEQYF
TGTGCCAGCAGCCCACGGGACTTTTCCTACGAGCAGTACTTC
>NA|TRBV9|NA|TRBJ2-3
CASSAPGFTDTQYF
TGTGCCAGCAGCGCCCCGGGTTTCACAGATACGCAGTATTTT
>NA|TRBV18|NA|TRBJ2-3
CASSSNREDTQYF
TGTGCCAGCTCATCGAACAGGGAAGATACGCAGTATTTT
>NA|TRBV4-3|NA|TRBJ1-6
CASSLSLGSGDNSPLHF
TGCGCCAGCAGCCTGTCTTTGGGGTCCGGGGATAATTCACCCCTCCACTTT
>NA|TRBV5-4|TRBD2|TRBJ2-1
CASRTSGGEQFF
TGTGCCAGCAGAACTAGCGGGGGGGAGCAGTTCTTC
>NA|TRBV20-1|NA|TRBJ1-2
CSAREEPGYTF
TGCAGTGCTAGGGAGGAACCCGGATACACCTTC
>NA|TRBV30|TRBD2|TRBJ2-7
CAWGGGLDYEQYF
TGTGCCTGGGGCGGGGGGTTAGACTACGAGCAGTACTTC
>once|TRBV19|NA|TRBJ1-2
CASSTGLYGYGYTF
TGTGCCAGTAGTACCGGACTGTACGGCTATGGCTACACCTTC
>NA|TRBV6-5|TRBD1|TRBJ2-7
CASSYSFGQGRGQYF
TGTGCCAGCAGTTACTCCTTCGGACAGGGAAGAGGGCAGTACTTC
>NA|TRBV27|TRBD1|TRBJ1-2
CASSSLGQGVSYGYTF
TGTGCCAGCAGTTCCCTGGGACAGGGGGTGTCCTATGGCTACACCTTC
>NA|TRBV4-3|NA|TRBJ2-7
CASSSRPGLYEQYF
TGCGCCAGCAGCTCCCGACCGGGTCTATACGAGCAGTACTTC
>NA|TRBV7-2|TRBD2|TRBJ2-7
CASSLLAVFHEQYF
TGTGCCAGCAGCTTACTAGCGGTCTTCCACGAGCAGTACTTC
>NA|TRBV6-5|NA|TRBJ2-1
CASGQNNEQFF
TGTGCCAGCGGGCAGAACAATGAGCAGTTCTTC
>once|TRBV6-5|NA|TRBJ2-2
CASSYGGTVYTGELFF
TGTGCCAGCAGTTACGGAGGAACAGTTTACACCGGGGAGCTGTTTTTT
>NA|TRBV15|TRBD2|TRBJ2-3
CATSNPRLAGKDTQYF
TGTGCCACCAGCAACCCCAGACTAGCGGGGAAAGATACGCAGTATTTT
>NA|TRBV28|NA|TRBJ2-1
CASSLLPRYNEQFF
TGTGCCAGCAGTTTACTCCCCCGCTACAATGAGCAGTTCTTC
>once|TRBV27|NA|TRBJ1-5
CASKGVGQPQHF
TGTGCCAGCAAAGGGGTGGGTCAGCCCCAGCATTTT
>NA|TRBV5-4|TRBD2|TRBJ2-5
CASSPTAGGLQETQYF
TGTGCCAGCAGCCCCACAGCGGGGGGGCTTCAAGAGACCCAGTACTTC
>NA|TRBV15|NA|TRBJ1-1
CATSRGDSLNTEAFF
TGTGCCACCAGCAGAGGAGACAGCCTTAACACTGAAGCTTTCTTT
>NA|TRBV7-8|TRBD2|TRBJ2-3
CASSLAHGGAWDTQYF
TGTGCCAGCAGCTTAGCGCACGGGGGGGCCTGGGATACGCAGTATTTT
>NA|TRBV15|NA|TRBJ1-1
CATSRAGRGNTEAFF
TGTGCCACCAGCAGGGCAGGGCGGGGGAACACTGAAGCTTTCTTT
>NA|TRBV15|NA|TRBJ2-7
CATSRDLGGREQYF
TGTGCCACCAGCAGAGATCTAGGGGGTAGGGAGCAGTACTTC
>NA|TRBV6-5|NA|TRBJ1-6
CASSLGVFSESPLHF
TGTGCCAGCAGTTTAGGGGTATTCTCCGAATCACCCCTCCACTTT
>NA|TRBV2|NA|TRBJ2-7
CASGQSREQYF
TGTGCCAGCGGGCAGTCGCGAGAGCAGTACTTC
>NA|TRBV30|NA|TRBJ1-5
CAWSVWQGNQPQHF
TGTGCCTGGAGTGTCTGGCAGGGGAATCAGCCCCAGCATTTT
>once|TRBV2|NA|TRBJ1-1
CASSELALKNTEAFF
TGTGCCAGCAGTGAACTCGCGTTAAAGAACACTGAAGCTTTCTTT
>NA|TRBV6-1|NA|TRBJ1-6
CASRGGVGPLHF
TGTGCCAGCAGAGGGGGGGTCGGCCCCCTCCACTTT
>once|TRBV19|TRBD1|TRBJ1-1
CASSPRDRAEAFF
TGTGCCAGTAGTCCCCGGGACAGGGCTGAAGCTTTCTTT
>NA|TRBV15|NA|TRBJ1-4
CATSRRGRGEKLFF
TGTGCCACCAGCAGACGGGGGAGAGGTGAAAAACTGTTTTTT
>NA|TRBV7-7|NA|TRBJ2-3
CASSLDTGITQYF
TGTGCTAGCAGCTTAGACACGGGGATTACGCAGTATTTT
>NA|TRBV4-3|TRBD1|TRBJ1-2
CASSQEFTGGDYGYTF
TGCGCCAGCAGCCAAGAGTTTACAGGGGGCGACTATGGCTACACCTTC
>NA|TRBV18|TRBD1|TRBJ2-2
CASSPLGGQGNTGELFF
TGTGCCAGCTCACCACTCGGGGGACAGGGTAACACCGGGGAGCTGTTTTTT
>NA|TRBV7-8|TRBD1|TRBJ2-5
CASSLPGTGQETQYF
TGTGCCAGCAGCTTACCCGGGACAGGGCAAGAGACCCAGTACTTC
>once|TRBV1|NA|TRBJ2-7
CTSSQDDLGASSYEQYF
TGCACCAGCAGCCAAGATGACCTGGGGGCGAGCTCCTACGAGCAGTACTTC
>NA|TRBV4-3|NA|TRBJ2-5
CASSHWERAETQYF
TGCGCCAGCAGCCATTGGGAGAGGGCAGAGACCCAGTACTTC
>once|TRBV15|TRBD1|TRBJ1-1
CATSRGDRDGTEAFF
TGTGCCACCAGCAGAGGGGACAGGGACGGCACTGAAGCTTTCTTT
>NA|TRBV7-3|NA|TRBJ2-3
CASSLSGADTQYF
TGTGCCAGCAGCTTAAGCGGTGCGGATACGCAGTATTTT
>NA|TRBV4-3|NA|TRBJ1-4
CASSQGLSKDSLFF
TGCGCCAGCAGCCAAGGCCTTTCGAAGGACAGCCTGTTTTTT
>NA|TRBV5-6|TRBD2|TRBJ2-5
CASAVLAGAGETQYF
TGTGCCAGCGCCGTACTAGCGGGGGCCGGCGAGACCCAGTACTTC
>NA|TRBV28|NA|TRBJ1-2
CASTISAQDYGYTF
TGTGCCAGCACCATTTCGGCCCAGGACTATGGCTACACCTTC
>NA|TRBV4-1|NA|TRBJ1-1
CASSRDIRYTEAFF
TGCGCCAGCAGTCGGGACATTCGGTATACTGAAGCTTTCTTT
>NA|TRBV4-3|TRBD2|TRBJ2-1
CASSHTSGSNNEQFF
TGCGCCAGCAGCCATACTAGCGGGTCGAACAATGAGCAGTTCTTC
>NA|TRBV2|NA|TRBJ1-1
CASSPQLNTEAFF
TGTGCCAGCAGTCCACAACTGAACACTGAAGCTTTCTTT
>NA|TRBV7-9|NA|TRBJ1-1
CASSPQGKKQAFF
TGTGCCAGCAGCCCACAGGGAAAGAAGCAAGCTTTCTTT
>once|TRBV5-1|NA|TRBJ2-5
CASSLSQVGFGTQYF
TGCGCCAGCAGCTTGAGCCAGGTCGGATTTGGGACCCAGTACTTC
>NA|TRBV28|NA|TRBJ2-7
CASSFGRLLHEQYF
TGTGCCAGCAGTTTCGGCAGGCTTCTTCACGAGCAGTACTTC
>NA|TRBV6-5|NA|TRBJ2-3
CASSSLTGTDTQYF
TGTGCCAGCAGTTCGCTGACTGGCACAGATACGCAGTATTTT